These 25 T cell receptor beta chains originate from one sample sequenced in a study of T cell responses to AZD1222 COVID-19 vaccine. Profiled with immunoSEQ multiplex PCR; TCRdb holds only in-frame clones, not every one. The sample gives about 120,000 clones, roughly 92% of which show up once; 4.5% is in the top ten. Sequences were derived from peripheral blood, sampled on day 0 of AZD1222 vaccination. The receptors come from an adult in good health.

The rearrangement uses TRBV7-8 and TRBJ2-2; 7 nucleotides line up with TRBD2. Losses at the gene ends were 3 bases for V and 1 base for J; bases not matched to a gene: 5. CDR1 SGHVS and CDR2 FQNEAQ come from the germline V gene. The CDR3 contains 16 residues. CDR3 in amino acids: CASSLNSGENTGELFF. The CDR3 nucleotides read TGTGCCAGCAGCTTGAACAGCGGGGAGAACACCGGGGAGCTGTTTTTT.

Comments on this clone: Other DNA sequences of this sample code for an identical CDR3. This chain links TRBV5-1 with TRBJ2-3; TRBD1 matches 11 bases. V was clipped by 3 bases and J by 6 bases; unmatched bases: 3. The germline CDR1 and CDR2 sequences are SGHRS and YFSETQ. There are 14 residues in the CDR3. Here the CDR3 DNA reads TGCGCCAGCAGCTCCGGACAGGGGGCCGATACGCAGTATTTT. It yields the protein CASSSGQGADTQYF.

This clone was observed a handful of times. This rearrangement joins TRBV6-5 to TRBJ1-1; possible D gene TRBD1, 6 bases. CDR1 MNHEY and CDR2 SVGAGI come from the germline V gene. V was clipped by 7 bases and J by 1 base, with 13 bases between them. This CDR3 contains 14 residues. The CDR3 DNA sequence: TGTGCCAGCACCCAAGGGGGGGCGAACACTGAAGCTTTCTTT. This sequence encodes CASTQGGANTEAFF.

The rearrangement uses TRBV12-5 and TRBJ1-5; D is perhaps TRBD1 (6 bases). Germline CDR1 and CDR2: LGHNT and FRNRAP. Trimming pared 7 bases from V and 0 bases from J, leaving 22 bases between. This CDR3 region has 18 residues. The CDR3 protein is CASASAGTRGTSNQPQHF. CDR3 DNA: TGTGCTAGTGCCTCTGCCGGGACAAGGGGCACTAGCAATCAGCCCCAGCATTTT.

The chain uses TRBV4-3 and TRBJ1-1; no reliable D call. Germline CDR1 is LGHNA and CDR2 is YSLEER. Trimming pared 0 bases from V and 6 bases from J, leaving 14 bases between. The CDR3 consists of 15 residues. CDR3 amino acids: CASSQEGHPEAEAFF. The CDR3 region has the DNA TGCGCCAGCAGCCAAGAGGGCCACCCGGAGGCTGAAGCTTTCTTT.

The gene calls are TRBV7-9 and TRBJ2-2; 9 bases fit TRBD2. This CDR3 region has 16 residues. Germline trimming cut 5 bases from V and 4 bases from J; bases unmatched to any gene: 8. CDR1 and CDR2 (germline): SEHNR, FQNEAQ (reference sequence). Here the CDR3 DNA reads TGTGCCAGCAGCAAACGTAGCGGGGGTGTCACCGGGGAGCTGTTTTTT. Protein sequence: CASSKRSGGVTGELFF.

The chain couples TRBV7-2 to TRBJ1-1; D gene ambiguous. Trimming shortened V by 5 bases and J by 6 bases, and 16 bases separated the two germline ends. Germline V lookup: CDR1 SGHTA, CDR2 FQGNSA. This CDR3 region has 14 residues. CDR3 coding DNA: TGTGCCAGCAGCCCCCGGGCCACACGACCTGAAGCTTTCTTT. Encoded protein: CASSPRATRPEAFF.

The V call is TRBV7-6, the J call TRBJ1-6; D is perhaps TRBD1 (5 bases). CDR1 SGHVS and CDR2 FNYEAQ come from the germline V gene. The CDR3 sequence is 14 residues long. V lost 0 bases and J 8 bases, leaving 8 bases between the germline ends. In nucleotides, the CDR3 is TGTGCCAGCAGCTTAGCGGGGGGGGATTCACCCCTCCACTTT. This sequence encodes CASSLAGGDSPLHF.

The chain combines TRBV7-2 with TRBJ2-7; D gene uncertain. The germline V gene has CDR1 SGHTA and CDR2 FQGNSA. V was pared by 4 bases and J by 3 bases, with 7 bases between. The CDR3 consists of 12 residues. DNA for the CDR3: TGTGCCAGCAGCTATAACAGCTACGAGCAGTACTTC. Its protein product is CASSYNSYEQYF.

The rearrangement joins TRBV3-1 (or the pseudogene TRBV3-2) to TRBJ2-3, with 9 bases that match TRBD2. CDR1 and CDR2 from the germline V gene are LGHDT and YNNKEL (reference sequence). The CDR3 contains 16 residues. J gave up 11 bases and V 0 bases, and 12 bases lay outside the gene matches. The CDR3, as DNA: TGTGCCAGCAGCCAAGATTTACTAGCGGGCCCTCCTGGGCAGTATTTT. Protein product: CASSQDLLAGPPGQYF.

A single count supports this clone. The rearrangement joins TRBV27 to TRBJ2-7; the D gene is possibly TRBD1 (6 bases). From germline, CDR1 is MNHEY and CDR2 SMNVEV (reference sequence). Deletions cut 6 bases from V and 1 base from J, with 13 bases between. The CDR3 covers 14 residues. The CDR3 region is CASRGQTLSYEQYF. CDR3 nucleotide sequence: TGTGCCAGCAGAGGACAGACGTTATCCTACGAGCAGTACTTC.

J is TRBJ1-2 and V is TRBV12-3 or TRBV12-4, with TRBD1 identical over 9 bases. V shed 5 bases, J shed 3 bases, and the junction held 1 base outside the gene matches. The CDR3 is 13 residues long. The CDR3 DNA follows: TGTGCCAGCAGTGGACAGGGGCACTATGGCTACACCTTC. It codes for CASSGQGHYGYTF.

This sequence joins TRBV6-5 and TRBJ1-3; unclear D gene. This CDR3 is built from 15 residues. V lost 6 bases and J 0 bases, leaving 12 bases between the germline ends. In germline, CDR1 is MNHEY, CDR2 SVGAGI. CDR3 amino acids: CASSDDRSSGNTIYF. The CDR3 nucleotides are TGTGCCAGCAGCGACGACCGGAGCTCTGGAAACACCATATATTTT.

V usage is TRBV7-9 and J usage is TRBJ1-2; D is unclear. The CDR3 is 12 amino acids. Trimming stripped 0 bases from V and 10 bases from J, with 9 bases between. Germline CDR1 reads SEHNR; CDR2 reads FQNEAQ (reference sequence). The CDR3 sequence: CASSLALRDYTF. In DNA form, the CDR3 reads TGTGCCAGCAGCTTAGCGCTTCGCGACTACACCTTC.

The gene calls are TRBV29-1 and TRBJ1-2, with D unclear. CDR1 and CDR2 (germline): SQVTM, ANQGSEA. V dropped 5 bases and J dropped 6 bases, with 10 bases sitting between them. There are 11 residues in the CDR3. The CDR3 sequence: CSVQVGDGYTF. The CDR3 region has the DNA TGCAGCGTTCAGGTCGGGGATGGCTACACCTTC.

In DNA form, the CDR3 reads TGTGCCTGGAATAACAGGGGGCACGGAAACACCATATATTTT. It specifies CAWNNRGHGNTIYF. The J gene is TRBJ1-3, the V gene TRBV30; 9 bases are shared with TRBD1. Germline V CDR1 and CDR2: GTSNPN, SVGIG (reference sequence). This CDR3 comprises 14 residues. With V trimmed by 4 bases and J by 4 bases, 5 bases remained unmatched. Full variable domain (rest looked up from reference TRBV30 and TRBJ1-3): SQTIHQWPATLVQPVGSPLSLECTVEGTSNPNLYWYRQAAGRGLQLLFYSVGIGQISSEVPQNLSASRPQDRQFILSSKKLLLSDSGFYLCAWNNRGHGNTIYFGEGSWLTVV.

V gene TRBV7-9 combines with J gene TRBJ1-4; D is undetermined. Germline V gives CDR1 SEHNR, CDR2 FQNEAQ (reference sequence). The CDR3 runs to 15 residues. The ends were cut back, 4 bases at V and 5 bases at J, with 14 bases in the middle. The chain's CDR3 is CASSSRGDVNEKLFF. CDR3 nucleotide sequence: TGTGCCAGCAGCTCCCGGGGAGACGTAAATGAAAAACTGTTTTTT. The entire variable domain, with the rest obtained from reference TRBV7-9 and TRBJ1-4, is as follows: DTGVSQNPRHKITKRGQNVTFRCDPISEHNRLYWYRQTLGQGPEFLTYFQNEAQLEKSRLLSDRFSAERPKGSFSTLEIQRTEQGDSAMYLCASSSRGDVNEKLFFGSGTQLSVL.

The chain links TRBV24-1 to TRBJ2-1; 10 nucleotides align to TRBD2. V lost 0 bases and J lost 12; bases outside the gene matches: 10. The CDR3 loop spans 16 amino acids. From germline, CDR1 is KGHDR and CDR2 SFDVKD. CDR3 sequence: CATSDLLHASGGPQFF. For the CDR3, the DNA is TGTGCCACCAGTGATTTGCTCCACGCTAGCGGGGGCCCGCAGTTCTTC.

The chain joins TRBV7-2 to TRBJ1-3; D gene ambiguous. This CDR3 has 17 residues. Germline-derived CDR1 and CDR2 are SGHTA and FQGNSA. The V gene lost 5 bases and the J gene lost 0 bases, with 17 bases spanning the gap. CDR3 coding DNA: TGTGCCAGCAGCCCGCTCGTGCTCGCCTACTCTGGAAACACCATATATTTT. Protein product: CASSPLVLAYSGNTIYF.

This chain uses TRBV5-1 with TRBJ1-1, with 7 bases aligning to TRBD1. The germline CDR1 and CDR2 sequences are SGHRS and YFSETQ. The J segment lost 2 bases and the V segment lost 1 base, leaving 5 bases of the junction unmatched. The CDR3 length is 15 residues. CDR3 in DNA: TGCGCCAGCAGCTTGATAACAGGGGCTAACACTGAAGCTTTCTTT. Protein product: CASSLITGANTEAFF. Full variable domain (missing parts from reference TRBV5-1 and TRBJ1-1): KAGVTQTPRYLIKTRGQQVTLSCSPISGHRSVSWYQQTPGQGLQFLFEYFSETQRNKGNFPGRFSGRQFSNSRSEMNVSTLELGDSALYLCASSLITGANTEAFFGQGTRLTVV.

This rearrangement joins TRBV4-2 to TRBJ1-5; TRBD1 agrees at 8 bases. This CDR3 contains 13 residues. Germline CDR1 and CDR2: LGHNA and YNFKEQ. Losses at the gene ends were 3 bases for V and 5 bases for J; bases not matched to a gene: 0. The CDR3 loop reads CASSQDRDQPQHF. CDR3 in DNA: TGTGCCAGCAGCCAGGACAGGGATCAGCCCCAGCATTTT.

The genes are TRBV27 and TRBJ2-7; D may be TRBD1 (6 bases). The germline CDR1 and CDR2 sequences are MNHEY and SMNVEV (reference sequence). The V end lost 8 bases, the J end lost 4 bases, and 12 bases lay between the germline ends. The CDR3 is 12 amino acids. The CDR3 loop reads CASSTGPYEQYF. CDR3 sequence (DNA): TGTGCCAGCTCGACAGGTCCTTACGAGCAGTACTTC.

The V call is TRBV6-6, the J call TRBJ2-7; 7 bases line up with TRBD1. The V gene end was trimmed by 7 bases and the J gene end by 2 bases; junction bases not matched to a gene: 8. Germline V gene data show CDR1 as MNHNY and CDR2 as SVGAGI (reference sequence). The CDR3 loop spans 14 amino acids. The DNA of the CDR3 is TGTGCCAGCAAACAGGGGATCGGCCCCTACGAGCAGTACTTC. Amino acids: CASKQGIGPYEQYF.

The DNA for the CDR3 is TGTGCCAGCAGTTTCACGACAGGGTCAACAGATACGCAGTATTTT. Translating it yields CASSFTTGSTDTQYF. The chain joins TRBV6-5 to TRBJ2-3, with 7 bases aligning to TRBD1. The germline V gene encodes CDR1 MNHEY and CDR2 SVGAGI. The V segment lost 4 bases and the J segment 3 bases; nucleotides outside the gene matches: 7. CDR3 size: 15 residues.

The chain uses TRBV9 and TRBJ2-2; perhaps TRBD1 as D (5 bases). Germline CDR1 and CDR2: SGDLS and YYNGEE. V was trimmed by 0 bases and J by 0 bases, leaving 9 bases between them. CDR3 length equals 16 residues. The CDR3 loop reads CASSVVQGANTGELFF. The CDR3 nucleotides are TGTGCCAGCAGCGTAGTTCAGGGCGCGAACACCGGGGAGCTGTTTTTT.